This TCR beta chain was identified in a study of shared clonotypes between healthy human individuals. Study overall: Researchers drew samples from a couple of women and a few men aged 18 to 49. The study used three CD4 naive, three CD4 memory, two CD8 naive and one CD8 memory plate per donor.

Findings of the study overall: About 4.5% of naive CD4 clonotypes were common to four donors.

This CDR3 has 14 amino acids. Germline V gives CDR1 MDHEN, CDR2 SYDVKM. V gave up 6 bases and J gave up 2 bases, with 13 bases separating them. Every one of the donors was a Caucasian adult that lived in Nashville, Tennessee. Sequenced by immunoSEQ multiplex PCR; TCRdb stores in-frame clones only, minus some. The data show fewer than 1.6 million clones, approximately 98.5% seen once. Points on this clone: Its matching antigen is unknown.

This receptor was identified in a man younger than 45 in good health. Source material: naive CD4+ T cells sorted from blood. The subset denotes: CD45RA+ positively selected. The rearrangement links TRBV28 to TRBJ2-5, with D unresolved. CDR3 nucleotide sequence: TGTGCCAGCAGAAGCCGGGCCTCACAAGAGACCCAGTACTTC. Translated, it gives CASRSRASQETQYF.